Listed below are T cell receptor beta chains from one sample, sequenced in a study of T cells after posttransplantation cyclophosphamide. Some clones are missing from TCRdb's copy, which holds only in-frame ones; the method was immunoSEQ multiplex PCR. The table records approximately 700 clones, approximately 88% of them present only once. The source material was gut tissue. The receptors here all came from a man between 45 and 60 years old. The CDR3 runs from the conserved cysteine through the conserved F or W. Fields, in order: J gene, V gene, D gene, clone size, CDR3 DNA, CDR3 protein. D genes are given only for firm matches. Part of the rows lack a size; the others show once, few, many or a class for expanded clones.

>TRBJ2-7|TRBV20-1|NA|NA
TGCAGTGCTAGACGCCTAGACGAGCAGTACTTC
CSARRLDEQYF
>TRBJ2-1|TRBV4-3|TRBD2|NA
TGCGCCAGCAGCCAAGAGGGGCTAGCGGGGTGGAATGAGCAGTTCTTC
CASSQEGLAGWNEQFF
>TRBJ1-1|TRBV27|NA|NA
TGTGCCAGCAGTTTTTGGCCGGGAGTGAACACTGAAGCTTTCTTT
CASSFWPGVNTEAFF
>TRBJ2-7|TRBV28|NA|NA
TGTGCCAGCAGTTCTACCCCTGAGGGATACTACGAGCAGTACTTC
CASSSTPEGYYEQYF
>TRBJ2-1|TRBV5-1|NA|few
TGCGCCAGCACCCCAGCGGGCCAAGGGCCGGATGAGCAGTTCTTC
CASTPAGQGPDEQFF
>TRBJ2-2|TRBV11-3|NA|once
TGTGCCAGCAGCCGAGACACCGGGGAGCTGTTTTTT
CASSRDTGELFF
>TRBJ2-1|TRBV19|TRBD2|NA
TGTGCCAGTACCCTAGGGTGGACTAGCGAGCAGTTCTTC
CASTLGWTSEQFF
>TRBJ1-1|TRBV6-1|NA|NA
TGTGCCAGCGTTCGGAGGAACACTGAAGCTTTCTTT
CASVRRNTEAFF
>TRBJ2-2|TRBV6-4|TRBD1|NA
TGTGCCAGCAGCGCCACGTCGACAGGGGGGACCGGGGAGCTGTTTTTT
CASSATSTGGTGELFF
>TRBJ2-1|TRBV9|TRBD1|NA
TGTGCCAGCAGCCCCAGGACAGGGGACTACAATGAGCAGTTCTTC
CASSPRTGDYNEQFF
>TRBJ1-4|TRBV6-6|NA|NA
TGTGCCAGCAGTTTCCCGGGGGATGAAAAACTGTTTTTT
CASSFPGDEKLFF
>TRBJ1-1|TRBV7-8|TRBD1|NA
TGTGCCAGCAACAGGGGATATGCGTGGGGGGACACTGAAGCTTTCTTT
CASNRGYAWGDTEAFF
>TRBJ2-1|TRBV29-1|TRBD2|NA
TGCAGCGTTGAAAGTTTGCGCGGGACTAGCGGGAGGATCTCCTACAATGAGCAGTTCTTC
CSVESLRGTSGRISYNEQFF
>TRBJ2-7|TRBV9|NA|once
TGTGCCAGCAGCGTAGGAGGCTTCGACTACGAGCAGTACTTC
CASSVGGFDYEQYF
>TRBJ2-1|TRBV5-8|TRBD2|NA
TGTGCCAGCAGCGGCTACGGGACTAGCAGGTACAATGAGCAGTTCTTC
CASSGYGTSRYNEQFF
>TRBJ1-5|TRBV6-1|NA|once
TGTGCCAGCAGTGACTATCAGCCCCAGCATTTT
CASSDYQPQHF
>TRBJ2-1|TRBV28|TRBD2|few
TGTGCCAGCAGTGAGACTAGCGGGGGTTACAATGAGCAGTTCTTC
CASSETSGGYNEQFF